This note documents a single TCR beta chain sequence. The antigen is undetermined. The sample is drawn from a study of PD-1 blockade in mismatch repair-deficient tumors. The wider study: Enrolled about 2013-2016, patients had progressing, pretreated mismatch repair-deficient cancers of around 12 types.

Study outcomes and limitations: Tumor-resident clones, often absent from pretreatment blood, expanded after pembrolizumab and then contracted.

All patients were mismatch repair deficient, assessed by either PCR or immunohistochemistry. Three pembrolizumab responders had their TCRs sequenced. This table comes from immunoSEQ multiplex PCR, and its TCRdb copy is limited to in-frame clones, with some not included. The table lists 60,000 to 65,000 clones, about 91% of them singletons. Germline V CDR1 and CDR2: PRHDT, FYEKMQ (reference sequence). The germline V and J ends were trimmed by 1 base and 5 bases, with 9 bases remaining between them. CDR3 size: 13 residues. This clonotype originated in an adult with mismatch repair-deficient cancer. The chain joins TRBV13 to TRBJ2-7; unclear D gene. The input for sequencing was peripheral blood, taken 52 weeks after starting pembrolizumab. The CDR3 nucleotides read TGTGCCAGCAGCTTAGAGGGTAGGGACGAGCAGTACTTC. Encoded protein: CASSLEGRDEQYF.